The 5 T cell receptor beta chains below come from one sample, sequenced in a study of patients and donors after allogeneic stem cell transplantation. TCRdb reprocessed the RT-PCR reads via MiXCR and lists one record per CDR3 protein. The sample holds 200,000 to 250,000 distinct CDR3 sequences; 35% to 45% are singletons and the top ten take roughly 11%. The specimen was blood, either unsorted or a sorted T cell fraction (not recorded which). The receptors here all came from a human donor who was either an allogeneic HSCT recipient or a stem cell or donor lymphocyte infusion donor (not recorded which). It is not recorded whose cells these are; they may come from a transplant donor.

The chain employs TRBV5-8 and TRBJ1-1, with TRBD1 as a possible D gene (5 bases). Germline V gives CDR1 SGHTS, CDR2 YDEGEE. The CDR3 is 13 residues long. Between the trimmed V and J ends, which lost 6 bases and 1 base, there was a span of 10 bases. CDR3 protein: CASTRGANTEAFF. DNA of the CDR3: TGTGCCAGCACCCGAGGGGCGAACACTGAAGCTTTCTTT.

This clonotype has more than one count but fewer than ten. The rearrangement joins TRBV29-1 to TRBJ1-5; 7 bases are a match to TRBD1. Unmatched junction bases numbered 9, after V lost 7 bases and J lost 3 bases. Germline V lookup: CDR1 SQVTM, CDR2 ANQGSEA. CDR3 length: 14 residues. CDR3 residues: CSAGGQDVNQPQHF. The CDR3 DNA reads as TGCAGCGCTGGTGGACAGGACGTCAATCAGCCCCAGCATTTT.

This clonotype showed up just once. The J gene is TRBJ2-1, the V gene TRBV6-2 or TRBV6-3; D may correspond to TRBD1 or TRBD2 (5 bases each). Trimming took off 8 bases at V and 6 bases at J, with 17 bases between the two ends. Germline values: CDR1 MNHEY, CDR2 SVGEGT. The CDR3 has 14 amino acids. CDR3 nucleotide sequence: TGTGCCAGCGGCCTAGCCCTTGGGGGCAATGAGCAGTTCTTC. Protein: CASGLALGGNEQFF.

The chain recombines TRBV29-1 with TRBJ1-5; tentatively, D is TRBD1 (5 bases). There are 12 residues in the CDR3. Deletions cut 4 bases from V and 8 bases from J, with 12 bases between. Germline values: CDR1 SQVTM, CDR2 ANQGSEA. CDR3 in DNA: TGCAGCGTTGGGGGTTGGGGGAAGCCCCAGCATTTT. Its protein product is CSVGGWGKPQHF.

V and J are TRBV12-3 or TRBV12-4 and TRBJ1-2, with 7 bases identical to TRBD1. J gave up 0 bases and V 6 bases, and 7 bases lay outside the gene matches. This CDR3 region has 15 residues. CDR3 bases: TGTGCCAGCAGCTCGAGCAGGGGGTCTAACTATGGCTACACCTTC. Protein product: CASSSSRGSNYGYTF.